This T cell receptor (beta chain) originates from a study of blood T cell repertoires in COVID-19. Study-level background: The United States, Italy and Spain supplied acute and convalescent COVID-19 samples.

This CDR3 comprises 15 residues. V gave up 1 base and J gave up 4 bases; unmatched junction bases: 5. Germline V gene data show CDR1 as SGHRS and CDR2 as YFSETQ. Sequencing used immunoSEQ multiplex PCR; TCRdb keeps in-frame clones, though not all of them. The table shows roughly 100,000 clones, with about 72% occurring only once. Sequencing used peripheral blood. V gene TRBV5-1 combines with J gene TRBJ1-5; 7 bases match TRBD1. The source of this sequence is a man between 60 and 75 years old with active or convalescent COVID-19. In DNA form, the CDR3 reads TGCGCCAGCAGCTTGAATTCAGGGGGGAATCAGCCCCAGCATTTT. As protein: CASSLNSGGNQPQHF.